Listed here are 3 T cell receptor beta chains from one sample, sequenced in a study of T-cell reconstitution after alpha-beta-depleted transplantation in children. It was with unique molecular identifiers that the TCRbeta library was prepared. A single record per CDR3 protein comes from TCRdb applying MiXCR to the PCR reads. The table has roughly 300,000 distinct CDR3 sequences, 9.5% to 10% seen once. The source material was PBMCs from the stem cell graft donor, sampled from the stem cell graft. The receptors were sampled from a human donor who donated a stem cell graft to a child with SCID.

The rearrangement links TRBV10-3 to TRBJ2-3, with D perhaps TRBD2 (7 bases). V lost 0 bases and J lost 1, with 11 bases in between. The CDR3 length is 16 residues. Germline assignment: CDR1 ENHRY and CDR2 SYGVKD. This CDR3 reads CAISESTGGRTDTQYF. The CDR3 nucleotides are TGTGCCATCAGTGAGTCGACGGGGGGCCGCACAGATACGCAGTATTTT.

This clonotype has just a few counts. The V call is TRBV10-3, the J call TRBJ1-6; 7 bases align to TRBD1. V shed 10 bases and J 13 bases; nucleotides not matched to a gene: 10. The germline V gene has CDR1 ENHRY and CDR2 SYGVKD. The CDR3 has 12 residues. The DNA for the CDR3 is TGTGCCAGCGAGGGAGGGGGCGCCCCCCTCCACTTT. It is translated as CASEGGGAPLHF.

In regard to this clonotype: One junction end does not reproduce the germline sequence, and a read error may be involved. The gene calls are TRBV7-3 and TRBJ2-5; D is possibly TRBD2 (6 bases). CDR3 length: 16 amino acids. The germline CDR1 and CDR2 sequences are SGHTA and FQGTGA. This chain's CDR3 is CASSLTVGGGQETKYF. The CDR3 DNA sequence: TGTGCCAGCAGCTTAACTGTGGGGGGTGGGCAAGAGACCAAGTACTTC.